These T cell receptor beta chains were read from a single sample in a study of T cells after yellow fever vaccination. Via MiXCR, TCRdb re-called the 5' RACE reads, giving one row per CDR3 protein. The sample yields 300,000 to 450,000 distinct CDR3 sequences, around 6.4% seen once. Source: PBMCs, taken 5 days after the yellow fever booster vaccination. These receptors were collected from a young man who received the YFV17D yellow fever vaccine. Both conserved end residues are part of each CDR3. D genes are given only for firm matches. Not every row has a clone size; where given, it reads once, few, many or a size class.

cdr3_aa: CATSLGYNEQFF
cdr3_nt: TGTGCCACCAGTTTAGGTTACAATGAGCAGTTCTTC
v_call: TRBV12-3/TRBV12-4
d_call: .
j_call: TRBJ2-1
clone_size: .

cdr3_aa: CASSFSEGSGELFF
cdr3_nt: TGTGCCAGCAGCTTTTCGGAGGGGTCCGGGGAGCTGTTTTTT
v_call: TRBV12-3/TRBV12-4
d_call: .
j_call: TRBJ2-2
clone_size: .

cdr3_aa: CASSARGLQETQYF
cdr3_nt: TGTGCCAGCAGCGCCCGGGGACTGCAAGAGACCCAGTACTTC
v_call: TRBV9
d_call: .
j_call: TRBJ2-5
clone_size: many

cdr3_aa: CASSFDRAPIEQYF
cdr3_nt: TGTGCCAGCAGCTTCGACAGGGCCCCGATCGAGCAGTACTTC
v_call: TRBV7-2
d_call: TRBD1
j_call: TRBJ2-7
clone_size: .

cdr3_aa: CASSPTGGWNEQFF
cdr3_nt: TGTGCCAGCAGTCCCACCGGGGGCTGGAATGAGCAGTTCTTC
v_call: TRBV12-3/TRBV12-4
d_call: .
j_call: TRBJ2-1
clone_size: .

cdr3_aa: CASKPGTENTEAFF
cdr3_nt: TGTGCCAGCAAACCCGGGACCGAGAACACTGAAGCTTTCTTT
v_call: TRBV6-1
d_call: .
j_call: TRBJ1-1
clone_size: many

cdr3_aa: CATSDASGGTETQYF
cdr3_nt: TGTGCCACCAGTGATGCTTCGGGGGGCACAGAGACCCAGTACTTC
v_call: TRBV24-1
d_call: .
j_call: TRBJ2-5
clone_size: many

cdr3_aa: CASTTHPDGYEQYF
cdr3_nt: TGCGCCAGCACCACCCACCCCGACGGCTACGAGCAGTACTTC
v_call: TRBV5-1
d_call: .
j_call: TRBJ2-7
clone_size: many

cdr3_aa: CSARRLDGYTF
cdr3_nt: TGCAGTGCTAGAAGGTTGGATGGCTACACCTTC
v_call: TRBV20-1
d_call: .
j_call: TRBJ1-2
clone_size: .

cdr3_aa: CASSQPNRGGSYEQYF
cdr3_nt: TGTGCCAGCAGTCAACCAAACAGGGGCGGCTCCTACGAGCAGTACTTC
v_call: TRBV12-3/TRBV12-4
d_call: TRBD1
j_call: TRBJ2-7
clone_size: .

cdr3_aa: CASSKNRDEQYF
cdr3_nt: TGCGCCAGCAGCAAGAACAGGGACGAGCAGTACTTC
v_call: TRBV5-1
d_call: .
j_call: TRBJ2-7
clone_size: .

cdr3_aa: CASSSRPGETQYF
cdr3_nt: TGTGCCAGCAGCTCCCGTCCGGGGGAGACCCAGTACTTC
v_call: TRBV9
d_call: .
j_call: TRBJ2-5
clone_size: many

cdr3_aa: CASSLSTAANTGELFF
cdr3_nt: TGCGCCAGCAGCTTGAGTACGGCTGCGAACACCGGGGAGCTGTTTTTT
v_call: TRBV5-1
d_call: .
j_call: TRBJ2-2
clone_size: many

cdr3_aa: CASSFSGGRETQYF
cdr3_nt: TGTGCCAGCAGCTTCAGTGGGGGTAGAGAGACCCAGTACTTC
v_call: TRBV7-6
d_call: .
j_call: TRBJ2-5
clone_size: .

cdr3_aa: CASSGTGDPLSYEQYF
cdr3_nt: TGTGCCAGCAGTGGTACAGGGGATCCTCTCTCCTACGAGCAGTACTTC
v_call: TRBV6-1
d_call: TRBD1
j_call: TRBJ2-7
clone_size: many

cdr3_aa: CARRGFSYEQYF
cdr3_nt: TGTGCCAGAAGGGGGTTCTCCTACGAGCAGTACTTC
v_call: TRBV7-2
d_call: .
j_call: TRBJ2-7
clone_size: .

cdr3_aa: CASSDRDRGSDTQYF
cdr3_nt: TGTGCCAGCAGCGACCGGGACAGGGGTTCAGATACGCAGTATTTT
v_call: TRBV7-6
d_call: TRBD1
j_call: TRBJ2-3
clone_size: .

cdr3_aa: CSVEAGHRMDEQFF
cdr3_nt: TGCAGCGTTGAAGCGGGACACCGCATGGATGAGCAGTTCTTC
v_call: TRBV29-1
d_call: .
j_call: TRBJ2-1
clone_size: many

cdr3_aa: CASGRGAYEQYF
cdr3_nt: TGTGCCAGCGGCCGGGGGGCCTACGAGCAGTACTTC
v_call: TRBV12-3/TRBV12-4
d_call: TRBD2
j_call: TRBJ2-7
clone_size: many

cdr3_aa: CASSSNTGPPADEQFF
cdr3_nt: TGTGCCAGCAGCTCCAATACCGGGCCCCCAGCTGATGAGCAGTTCTTC
v_call: TRBV13
d_call: .
j_call: TRBJ2-1
clone_size: .

cdr3_aa: CASSYGSTAATEAFF
cdr3_nt: TGTGCCAGCAGTTACGGGTCTACGGCGGCCACTGAAGCTTTCTTT
v_call: TRBV6-5
d_call: .
j_call: TRBJ1-1
clone_size: many

cdr3_aa: CASSGRPGGIQYF
cdr3_nt: TGTGCCAGCAGCGGGAGACCGGGCGGCATTCAGTACTTC
v_call: TRBV9
d_call: .
j_call: TRBJ2-4
clone_size: many

cdr3_aa: CASSPGLAATYEQYF
cdr3_nt: TGTGCCAGCAGCCCGGGACTAGCGGCAACCTACGAGCAGTACTTC
v_call: TRBV12-3/TRBV12-4
d_call: TRBD2
j_call: TRBJ2-7
clone_size: many

cdr3_aa: CSARDLPDNQPQHF
cdr3_nt: TGCAGTGCTAGAGATCTACCGGACAATCAGCCCCAGCATTTT
v_call: TRBV20-1
d_call: .
j_call: TRBJ1-5
clone_size: .

cdr3_aa: CASSLEVSASPLHF
cdr3_nt: TGCGCCAGCAGCTTGGAGGTCTCTGCATCACCCCTCCACTTT
v_call: TRBV5-1
d_call: .
j_call: TRBJ1-6
clone_size: few

cdr3_aa: CASSRGTSLNTGELFF
cdr3_nt: TGTGCCAGCAGCCGTGGGACTAGTTTGAACACCGGGGAGCTGTTTTTT
v_call: TRBV5-4
d_call: TRBD2
j_call: TRBJ2-2
clone_size: few

cdr3_aa: CSADTGVIETQYF
cdr3_nt: TGCAGTGCTGATACAGGTGTGATAGAGACCCAGTACTTC
v_call: TRBV20-1
d_call: .
j_call: TRBJ2-5
clone_size: many

cdr3_aa: CSAGGQGPNTEAFF
cdr3_nt: TGCAGTGCTGGAGGACAGGGGCCAAACACTGAAGCTTTCTTT
v_call: TRBV20-1
d_call: TRBD1
j_call: TRBJ1-1
clone_size: many